The source of this T cell receptor beta chain is a study of response to subunit inactivated influenza vaccine. This clonotype was counted only a few times. As yet, its antigen is unknown. CDR3 size: 14 residues. Germline-derived CDR1 and CDR2 are LGHNA and YNFKEQ. V lost 0 bases, J lost 6 bases, and 11 bases lay in between. One entry per CDR3 protein, called by TCRdb with MiXCR from the RT-PCR reads. The data hold hundreds of thousands of distinct CDR3 sequences, with 7.6% observed a single time. Findings and caveats of the study: Authors suggested few new T cells are recruited by each seasonal influenza vaccination.

This rearrangement joins TRBV4-2 to TRBJ1-2, with D tentatively TRBD1 (6 bases). The sequencing used PBMCs from blood, collected about 24 months after vaccination. This clonotype was sampled from a man between 50 and 70 years old who received an inactivated influenza vaccine. The CDR3 bases are TGTGCCAGCAGCCAAGATACCAGGGGAAATGGCTACACCTTC. It specifies CASSQDTRGNGYTF.